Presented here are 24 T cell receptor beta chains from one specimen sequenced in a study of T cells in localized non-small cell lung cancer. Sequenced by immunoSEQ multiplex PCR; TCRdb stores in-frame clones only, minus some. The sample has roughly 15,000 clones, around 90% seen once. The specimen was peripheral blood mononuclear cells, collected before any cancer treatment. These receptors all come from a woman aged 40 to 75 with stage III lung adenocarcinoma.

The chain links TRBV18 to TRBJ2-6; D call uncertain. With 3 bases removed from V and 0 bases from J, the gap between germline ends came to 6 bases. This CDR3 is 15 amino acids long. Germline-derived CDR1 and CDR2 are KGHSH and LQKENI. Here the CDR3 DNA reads TGTGCCAGCTCACCGCCTAGCTCTGGGGCCAACGTCCTGACTTTC. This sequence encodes CASSPPSSGANVLTF.

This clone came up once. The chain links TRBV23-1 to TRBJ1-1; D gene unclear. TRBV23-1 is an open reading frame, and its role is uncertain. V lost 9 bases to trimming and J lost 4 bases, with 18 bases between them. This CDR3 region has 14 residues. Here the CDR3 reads CASPADELGTEAFF. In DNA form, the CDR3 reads TGCGCCAGTCCGGCCGACGAACTGGGCACTGAAGCTTTCTTT.

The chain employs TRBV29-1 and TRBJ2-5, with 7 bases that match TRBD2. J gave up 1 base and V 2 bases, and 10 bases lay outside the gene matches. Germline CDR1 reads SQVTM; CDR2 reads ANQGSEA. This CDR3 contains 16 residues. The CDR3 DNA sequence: TGCAGCGTTGAAAAGGCGGCGGGGGACCCCCAAGAGACCCAGTACTTC. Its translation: CSVEKAAGDPQETQYF. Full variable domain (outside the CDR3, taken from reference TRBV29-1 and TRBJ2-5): SAVISQKPSRDICQRGTSLTIQCQVDSQVTMMFWYRQQPGQSLTLIATANQGSEATYESGFVIDKFPISRPNLTFSTLTVSNMSPEDSSIYLCSVEKAAGDPQETQYFGPGTRLLVL.

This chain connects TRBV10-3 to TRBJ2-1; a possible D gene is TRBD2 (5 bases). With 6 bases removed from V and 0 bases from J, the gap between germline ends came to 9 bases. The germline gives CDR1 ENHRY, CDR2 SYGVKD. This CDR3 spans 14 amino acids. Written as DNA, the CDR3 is TGTGCCATCAGAGCGGACTCCTCCTACAATGAGCAGTTCTTC. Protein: CAIRADSSYNEQFF.

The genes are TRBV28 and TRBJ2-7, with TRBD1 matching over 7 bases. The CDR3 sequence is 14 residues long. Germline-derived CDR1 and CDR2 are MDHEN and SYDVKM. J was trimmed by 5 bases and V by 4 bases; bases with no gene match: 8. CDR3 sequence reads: CASSSIDRDHEQYF. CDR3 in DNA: TGTGCCAGCAGTTCAATTGACAGGGACCACGAGCAGTACTTC.

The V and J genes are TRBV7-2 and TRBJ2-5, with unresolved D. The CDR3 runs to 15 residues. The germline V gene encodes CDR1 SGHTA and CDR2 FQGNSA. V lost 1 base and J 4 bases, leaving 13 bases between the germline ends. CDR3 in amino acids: CASSLDKFPGETQYF. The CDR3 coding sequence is TGTGCCAGCAGCTTAGATAAGTTTCCTGGAGAGACCCAGTACTTC.

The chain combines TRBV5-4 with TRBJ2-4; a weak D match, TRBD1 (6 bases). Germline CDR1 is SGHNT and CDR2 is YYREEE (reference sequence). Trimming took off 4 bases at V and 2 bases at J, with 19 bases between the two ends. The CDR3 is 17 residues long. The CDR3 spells CASSPRAPRGTKNIQYF. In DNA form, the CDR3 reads TGTGCCAGCAGCCCCAGGGCCCCGAGGGGGACCAAAAACATTCAGTACTTC.

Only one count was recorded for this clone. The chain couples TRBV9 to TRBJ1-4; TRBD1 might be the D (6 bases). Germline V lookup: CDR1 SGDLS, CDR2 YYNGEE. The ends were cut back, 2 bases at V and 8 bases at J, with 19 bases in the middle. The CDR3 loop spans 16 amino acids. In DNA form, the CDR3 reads TGTGCCAGCAGCGTGGGACACCACAACAGGGAAGAAAAACTGTTTTTT. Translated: CASSVGHHNREEKLFF.

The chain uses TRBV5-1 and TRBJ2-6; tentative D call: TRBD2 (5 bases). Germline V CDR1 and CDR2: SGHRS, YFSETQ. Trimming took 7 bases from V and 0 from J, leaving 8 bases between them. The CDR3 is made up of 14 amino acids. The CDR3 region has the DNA TGCGCCAGCCGAGGGATCTCTGGGGCCAACGTCCTGACTTTC. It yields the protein CASRGISGANVLTF. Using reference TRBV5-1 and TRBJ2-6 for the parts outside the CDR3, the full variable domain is KAGVTQTPRYLIKTRGQQVTLSCSPISGHRSVSWYQQTPGQGLQFLFEYFSETQRNKGNFPGRFSGRQFSNSRSEMNVSTLELGDSALYLCASRGISGANVLTFGAGSRLTVL.

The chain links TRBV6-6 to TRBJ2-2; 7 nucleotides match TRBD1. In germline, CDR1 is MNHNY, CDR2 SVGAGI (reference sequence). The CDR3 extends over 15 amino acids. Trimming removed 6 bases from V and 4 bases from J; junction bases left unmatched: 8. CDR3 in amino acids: CASRRQGSSTGELFF. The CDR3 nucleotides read TGTGCCAGCAGAAGACAGGGATCAAGCACCGGGGAGCTGTTTTTT.

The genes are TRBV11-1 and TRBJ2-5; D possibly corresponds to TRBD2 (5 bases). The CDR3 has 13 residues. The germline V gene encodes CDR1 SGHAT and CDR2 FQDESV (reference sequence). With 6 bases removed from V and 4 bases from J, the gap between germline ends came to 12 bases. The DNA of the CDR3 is TGTGCCAGCAGGGAGGCCATGAGAGAGACCCAGTACTTC. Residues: CASREAMRETQYF. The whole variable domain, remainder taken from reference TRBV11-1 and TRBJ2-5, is EAEVAQSPRYKITEKSQAVAFWCDPISGHATLYWYRQILGQGPELLVQFQDESVVDDSQLPKDRFSAERLKGVDSTLKIQPAELGDSAMYLCASREAMRETQYFGPGTRLLVL.

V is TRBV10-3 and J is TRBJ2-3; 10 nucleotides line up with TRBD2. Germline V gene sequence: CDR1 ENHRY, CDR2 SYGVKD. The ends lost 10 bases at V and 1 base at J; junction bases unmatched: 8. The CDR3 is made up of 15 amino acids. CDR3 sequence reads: CASSELAGGTDTQYF. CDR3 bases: TGTGCCAGCTCGGAGCTAGCGGGGGGCACAGATACGCAGTATTTT.

CDR3 nucleotide sequence: TGTGCCAGCAGTACTCAGACATATCTCGAGGATATTAGCAATCAGCCCCAGCATTTT. This sequence encodes CASSTQTYLEDISNQPQHF. The rearrangement links TRBV28 to TRBJ1-5; no definite D call. The CDR3 extends over 19 amino acids. Germline CDR1 is MDHEN and CDR2 is SYDVKM. With 5 bases removed from V and 0 bases from J, the gap between germline ends came to 23 bases.

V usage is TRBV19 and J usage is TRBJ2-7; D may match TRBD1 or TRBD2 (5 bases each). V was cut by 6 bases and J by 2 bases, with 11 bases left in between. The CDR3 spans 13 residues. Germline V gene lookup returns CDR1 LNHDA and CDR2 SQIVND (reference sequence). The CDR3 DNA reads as TGTGCCAGTAGCCCGGGACGGCCCTACGAGCAGTACTTC. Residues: CASSPGRPYEQYF.

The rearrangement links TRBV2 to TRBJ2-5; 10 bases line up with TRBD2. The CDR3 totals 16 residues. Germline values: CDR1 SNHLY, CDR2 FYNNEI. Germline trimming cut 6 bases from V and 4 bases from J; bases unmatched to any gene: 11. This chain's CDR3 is CASRPGLAVNGETQYF. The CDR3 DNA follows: TGTGCCAGCAGACCCGGACTAGCGGTGAATGGAGAGACCCAGTACTTC.

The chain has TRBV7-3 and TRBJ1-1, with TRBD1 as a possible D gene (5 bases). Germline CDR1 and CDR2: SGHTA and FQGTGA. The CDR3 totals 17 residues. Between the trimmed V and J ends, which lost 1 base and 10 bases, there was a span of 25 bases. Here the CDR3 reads CASSLNPQRGVNRRAFF. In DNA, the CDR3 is TGTGCCAGCAGCTTAAACCCCCAACGGGGGGTAAATAGAAGAGCTTTCTTT. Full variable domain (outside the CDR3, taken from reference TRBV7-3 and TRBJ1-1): GAGVSQTPSNKVTEKGKYVELRCDPISGHTALYWYRQSLGQGPEFLIYFQGTGAADDSGLPNDRFFAVRPEGSVSTLKIQRTERGDSAVYLCASSLNPQRGVNRRAFFGQGTRLTVV.

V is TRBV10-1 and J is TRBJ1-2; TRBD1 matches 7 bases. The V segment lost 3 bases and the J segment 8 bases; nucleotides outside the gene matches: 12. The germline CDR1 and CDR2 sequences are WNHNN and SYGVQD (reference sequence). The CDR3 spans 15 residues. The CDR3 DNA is TGCGCCAGCAGTGACCTCGGGACAGTAACTTTGGGCTACACCTTC. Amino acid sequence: CASSDLGTVTLGYTF.

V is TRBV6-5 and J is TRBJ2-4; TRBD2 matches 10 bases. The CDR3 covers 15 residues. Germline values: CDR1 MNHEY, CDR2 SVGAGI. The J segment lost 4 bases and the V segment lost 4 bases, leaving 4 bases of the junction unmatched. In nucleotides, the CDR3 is TGTGCCAGCAGTTCTAGCGGGGGATTAAAAAACATTCAGTACTTC. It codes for CASSSSGGLKNIQYF.

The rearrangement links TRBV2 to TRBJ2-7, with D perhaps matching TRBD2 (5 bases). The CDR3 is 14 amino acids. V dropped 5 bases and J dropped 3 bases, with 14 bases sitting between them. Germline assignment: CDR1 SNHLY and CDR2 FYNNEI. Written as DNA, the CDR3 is TGTGCCAGCAGTCCAATTCGGGGTAACTACGAGCAGTACTTC. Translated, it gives CASSPIRGNYEQYF.

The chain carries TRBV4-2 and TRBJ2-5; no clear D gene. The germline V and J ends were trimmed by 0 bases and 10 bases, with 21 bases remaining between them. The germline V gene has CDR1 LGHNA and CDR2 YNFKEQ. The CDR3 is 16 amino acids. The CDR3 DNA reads TGTGCCAGCAGCCAAGATTATTCCTTGGCGGACCCCAACCAGTACTTC. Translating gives CASSQDYSLADPNQYF.

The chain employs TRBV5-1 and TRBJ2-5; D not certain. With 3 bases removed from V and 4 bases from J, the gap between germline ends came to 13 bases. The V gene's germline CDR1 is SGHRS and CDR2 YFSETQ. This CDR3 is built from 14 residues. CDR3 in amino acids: CASSSGEAGETQYF. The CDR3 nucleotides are TGCGCCAGCAGCTCCGGTGAGGCAGGAGAGACCCAGTACTTC.

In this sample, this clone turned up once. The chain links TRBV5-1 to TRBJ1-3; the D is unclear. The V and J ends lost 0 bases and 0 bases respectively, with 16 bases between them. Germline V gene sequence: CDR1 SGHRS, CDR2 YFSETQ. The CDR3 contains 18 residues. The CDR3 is CASSLAELQTSSGNTIYF. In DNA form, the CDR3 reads TGCGCCAGCAGCTTGGCCGAACTCCAGACTTCCTCTGGAAACACCATATATTTT.

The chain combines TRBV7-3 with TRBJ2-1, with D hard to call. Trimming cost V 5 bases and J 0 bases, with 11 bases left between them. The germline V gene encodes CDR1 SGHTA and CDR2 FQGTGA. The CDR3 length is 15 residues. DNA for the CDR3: TGTGCCAGCAGCCCCTCTATTAGCTCCTACAATGAGCAGTTCTTC. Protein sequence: CASSPSISSYNEQFF.

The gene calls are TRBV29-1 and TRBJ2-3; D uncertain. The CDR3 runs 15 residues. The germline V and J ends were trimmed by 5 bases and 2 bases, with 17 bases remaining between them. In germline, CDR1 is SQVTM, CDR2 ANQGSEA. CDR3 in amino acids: CSVREGPTPTDTQYF. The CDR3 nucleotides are TGCAGCGTTCGCGAAGGGCCAACCCCCACAGATACGCAGTATTTT.